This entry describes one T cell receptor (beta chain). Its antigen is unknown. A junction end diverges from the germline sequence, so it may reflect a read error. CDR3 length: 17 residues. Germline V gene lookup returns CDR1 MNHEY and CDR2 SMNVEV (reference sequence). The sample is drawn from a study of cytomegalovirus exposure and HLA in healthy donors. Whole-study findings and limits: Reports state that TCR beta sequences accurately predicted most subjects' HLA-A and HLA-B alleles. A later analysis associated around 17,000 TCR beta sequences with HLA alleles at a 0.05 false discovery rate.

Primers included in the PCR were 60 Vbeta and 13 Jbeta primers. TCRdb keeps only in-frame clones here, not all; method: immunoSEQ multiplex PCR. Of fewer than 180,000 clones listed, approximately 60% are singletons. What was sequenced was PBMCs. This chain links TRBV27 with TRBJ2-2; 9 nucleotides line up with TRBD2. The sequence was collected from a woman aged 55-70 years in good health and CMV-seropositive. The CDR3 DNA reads TGTGCCGGCAGTCCCACCCAAGCGGGAGGGAACACCGGGGAGCTGTTTTTT. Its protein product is CAGSPTQAGGNTGELFF.